This T cell receptor (beta chain) is from a study of Ad26.COV2.S vaccination and SARS-CoV-2 variants. TCRdb keeps only in-frame clones here, not all; method: immunoSEQ multiplex PCR. The repertoire holds about 460,000 clones, roughly nine tenths seen once, with about 1.7% in the top ten. The CDR3 is 14 residues long. V trimming: 4 bases; J trimming: 7 bases; junction bases outside the gene matches: 6. Germline-derived CDR1 and CDR2 are MNHEY and SVGAGI. Indicated treatment: some 20 received Ad26.COV2.S at low or high dose, single or two shots; a few received placebo; per-sample allocation not given. The investigators took samples on day 63 after the first vaccine or placebo injection.

The specimen comprised peripheral blood, sampled in a trial of Ad26.COV2.S vaccine versus placebo. This clonotype originated in a person between 18 and 65 years old who received the Ad26.COV2.S COVID-19 vaccine or a placebo. The V gene is TRBV6-5, the J gene TRBJ1-2; 10 positions match TRBD1. The CDR3 DNA reads TGTGCCAGCAGTTCGGGACAGGGGACCGCTGGCTACACCTTC. Its protein is CASSSGQGTAGYTF.